This T cell receptor beta chain is from a study of T-cell reconstitution after alpha-beta-depleted transplantation in children. Study-wide results and caveats: Several hundred expanded graft clones reportedly supplied alpha-beta T cells about two months after transplant. One year post-transplant, T-cell counts and diversity were largely derived from T cells produced anew.

This clonotype occurred many times. Antigen: not known. The J segment lost 4 bases and the V segment lost 6 bases, leaving 4 bases of the junction unmatched. The length of the CDR3 is 13 residues. This sample's TCRbeta library carried unique molecular identifier barcodes. TCRdb itself ran the PCR reads through MiXCR, one entry per CDR3 protein. In the table there are hundreds of thousands of distinct CDR3 sequences, roughly 13% of which are singletons. The sequence came from a girl aged 2-15 years with congenital amegakaryocytic thrombocytopenia, due to receive a stem cell transplant. The input for sequencing was PBMCs, taken before TCRalphabeta/CD19-depleted stem cell transplant. The chain combines TRBV12-3 or TRBV12-4 with TRBJ1-2; 8 nucleotides match TRBD1. As DNA, the CDR3 is TGTGCCAGCAGCCCGACAGGGGTCTATGGCTACACCTTC. It translates to CASSPTGVYGYTF.